This record covers a single T cell receptor beta chain. Its cognate antigen is unknown. The data originate from a study of esophageal squamous cell carcinoma under preoperative chemotherapy. Findings of the study overall: Peripheral T cells showed a significant TCR diversity increase after chemotherapy, unlike tumor-infiltrating lymphocytes.

One entry per CDR3 protein, called by TCRdb with MiXCR from the PCR reads. The sample holds around 9,800 distinct CDR3 sequences; roughly 65% are singletons and the top ten take 29%. The time point is: after preoperative PTX-NDP chemotherapy. The ends were cut back, 0 bases at V and 7 bases at J, with 7 bases in the middle. Germline CDR1 reads LGHDT; CDR2 reads YNNKEL (reference sequence). This CDR3 comprises 13 residues. The rearrangement joins TRBV3-1 to TRBJ2-4; D possibly corresponds to TRBD2 (5 bases). This TCR was recovered from a human donor with esophageal squamous cell carcinoma. The donor label of this sample is uncertain. The specimen was taken from a patient given preoperative chemotherapy. The CDR3 spells CASSQDRRNIQYF. CDR3 bases: TGTGCCAGCAGCCAAGATCGGAGGAACATTCAGTACTTC.